The 21 T cell receptor beta chains presented below share a single source sample, sequenced in a study of T cells after yellow fever vaccination (dated by TCRdb to the late 2010s). Receptor libraries were prepared by 5' RACE. Sequenced using an Illumina HiSeq 2500. TCRdb reprocessing: public reads trimmed at Q25 with fastp, clones called with MiXCR, in-frame beta chains kept. One record per CDR3 amino acid sequence lists the most common genes and DNA. The sample table records hundreds of thousands of distinct CDR3 sequences; 21% of these occur just once. The ten biggest clones cover 16% of the sample. The treatment or condition label on this specimen signifies: live attenuated yellow fever vaccine strain. Material: PBMCs, obtained roughly 20 days after the first yellow fever vaccination. The receptor source for this set is a man younger than 35 who received the YFV17D yellow fever vaccine.

V is TRBV9 and J is TRBJ1-6; perhaps TRBD1 as D (5 bases). The CDR3 totals 15 residues. Germline CDR1 SGDLS, CDR2 YYNGEE. V lost 3 bases and J lost 4, with 11 bases in between. Written as DNA, the CDR3 is TGTGCCAGCAGCGGGGGCAGCACTTATAATTCACCCCTCCACTTT. Translated: CASSGGSTYNSPLHF.

This clonotype was found a few times. The chain carries TRBV29-1 and TRBJ2-3; TRBD1 or TRBD2 may be the D gene (6 bases each). Trimming pared 6 bases from V and 2 bases from J, leaving 18 bases between. CDR1 and CDR2 from the germline V gene are SQVTM and ANQGSEA. This CDR3 spans 15 amino acids. CDR3 sequence (DNA): TGCAGCGTCCAAAGCTTGGGGGGCTCCACAGATACGCAGTATTTT. Encoded protein: CSVQSLGGSTDTQYF.

V is TRBV7-2 and J is TRBJ2-7, with TRBD2 matching 8 bases. V lost 1 base, J lost 0 bases, and 5 bases stayed unmatched. CDR3 size: 16 residues. Germline V gene data show CDR1 as SGHTA and CDR2 as FQGNSA. CDR3 residues: CASSLGSGASSYEQYF. The CDR3 DNA follows: TGTGCCAGCAGCTTAGGTAGCGGGGCGAGCTCCTACGAGCAGTACTTC. Using reference TRBV7-2 and TRBJ2-7 for the parts outside the CDR3, the full variable domain is GAGVSQSPSNKVTEKGKDVELRCDPISGHTALYWYRQSLGQGLEFLIYFQGNSAPDKSGLPSDRFSAERTGGSVSTLTIQRTQQEDSAVYLCASSLGSGASSYEQYFGPGTRLTVT.

J is TRBJ1-1 and V is TRBV25-1; tentative D call: TRBD1 (5 bases). Germline V gene sequence: CDR1 MGHDK, CDR2 SYGVNS. The V gene lost 5 bases and the J gene lost 3 bases, with 16 bases spanning the gap. This CDR3 comprises 15 residues. In nucleotides, the CDR3 is TGTGCCAGCAGTACTCCTCGGCAGGGTGACACTGAAGCTTTCTTT. It specifies CASSTPRQGDTEAFF.

The chain links TRBV5-6 to TRBJ2-5, with D hard to call. Germline V lookup: CDR1 SGHDT, CDR2 YYEEEE. V lost 1 base, J lost 4 bases, and 8 bases lay in between. The CDR3 runs 13 residues. CDR3 region: CASSLWQRETQYF. For the CDR3, the DNA is TGTGCCAGCAGCTTGTGGCAGCGAGAGACCCAGTACTTC.

This clonotype occurred many times. This chain uses TRBV7-9 with TRBJ2-2; D call uncertain. Germline-derived CDR1 and CDR2 are SEHNR and FQNEAQ (reference sequence). Trimming left V 6 bases short and J 4 bases short, with 6 bases between. The CDR3 extends over 12 amino acids. As DNA, the CDR3 is TGTGCCAGCAGTCCACTCACCGGGGAGCTGTTTTTT. It is translated as CASSPLTGELFF.

This clonotype was counted a few times. The chain has TRBV12-3 or TRBV12-4 and TRBJ2-4, with D tentatively TRBD1 (6 bases). This CDR3 contains 16 residues. Trimming removed 1 base from V and 1 base from J, with 11 bases in between. CDR3 region: CASSLVRGPAKNIQYF. CDR3 DNA sequence: TGTGCCAGCAGTTTAGTCAGGGGCCCGGCCAAAAACATTCAGTACTTC.

This clonotype was seen a few times. CDR3: CATSTGQSYNEQFF. In nucleotides, the CDR3 is TGTGCCACCTCAACCGGACAGAGTTACAATGAGCAGTTCTTC. The rearrangement uses TRBV15 and TRBJ2-1; D is perhaps TRBD1 (6 bases). Trimming left V 8 bases short and J 4 bases short, with 15 bases between. Germline CDR1 is LNHNV and CDR2 is YYDKDF (reference sequence). The CDR3 is 14 residues long.

The chain is built from TRBV5-1 and TRBJ2-3; TRBD1 aligns across 7 bases. After removal of 4 bases from V and 1 base from J, the junction contained 3 bases not matched to a gene. The CDR3 is 14 amino acids. The germline V gene encodes CDR1 SGHRS and CDR2 YFSETQ. The CDR3, as DNA: TGCGCCAGCAGCCCTCAGGGGGGCACAGATACGCAGTATTTT. This encodes CASSPQGGTDTQYF.

This clonotype has just a few counts. The V gene is TRBV5-1, the J gene TRBJ2-5, with no clear D. Looked up from germline, CDR1 is SGHRS and CDR2 is YFSETQ. The CDR3 contains 16 residues. Trimming stripped 0 bases from V and 5 bases from J, with 17 bases between. The CDR3 is CASSLGPSLGRETQYF. CDR3 DNA sequence: TGCGCCAGCAGCTTGGGACCTAGTCTTGGTCGGGAGACCCAGTACTTC.

This clonotype was found a few times. This chain links TRBV4-2 with TRBJ2-7; TRBD1 or TRBD2 may be the D gene (6 bases each). In germline, CDR1 is LGHNA, CDR2 YNFKEQ. The V and J ends lost 3 bases and 5 bases respectively, with 14 bases between them. CDR3 size: 14 residues. This CDR3 is CASSQLGGGNEQYF. The CDR3 bases are TGTGCCAGCAGCCAGCTTGGGGGCGGGAACGAGCAGTACTTC.

This clonotype was seen a single time. The CDR3 does not end in the conserved phenylalanine or tryptophan, so this is likely a read error. The chain has TRBV5-1 and TRBJ1-2; 7 nucleotides match TRBD1. The CDR3 contains 16 residues. V lost 3 bases to trimming and J lost 2 bases; unmatched junction nucleotides: 10. Germline V gene data show CDR1 as SGHRS and CDR2 as YFSETQ. The CDR3 bases are TGCGCCAGCAGCTCGCTCCTAGGACAGGCGAACTATGGCTACACCTTA. Translating gives CASSSLLGQANYGYTL.

The table lists this clonotype with a few counts. This rearrangement joins TRBV18 to TRBJ2-7; 7 bases match TRBD2. Germline loops: CDR1 KGHSH, CDR2 LQKENI. The CDR3 is 17 residues long. V shed 4 bases, J shed 0 bases, and the junction held 12 bases outside the gene matches. The CDR3 DNA is TGTGCCAGCTCACGCAATCAGGCCGGGGAGGGCTCCTACGAGCAGTACTTC. The encoded protein is CASSRNQAGEGSYEQYF.

This clonotype showed up just a few times. V is TRBV5-5 and J is TRBJ1-2; tentative D call: TRBD1 (6 bases). Trimming pared 2 bases from V and 7 bases from J, leaving 24 bases between. Germline V gene data show CDR1 as SGHKS and CDR2 as YYEKEE (reference sequence). The CDR3 sequence is 17 residues long. This CDR3 is CASSFQLQGPSPFGYTF. DNA for the CDR3: TGTGCCAGCAGCTTCCAATTACAGGGCCCGAGTCCGTTTGGCTACACCTTC.

This chain links TRBV5-4 with TRBJ2-5, with 9 positions matching TRBD1. With 1 base clipped from V and 4 bases from J, the junction kept 5 bases outside the gene matches. Germline-derived CDR1 and CDR2 are SGHNT and YYREEE (reference sequence). CDR3 length: 15 residues. CDR3 DNA: TGTGCCAGCAGCTTGATGAGACAGGGGGGAGAGACCCAGTACTTC. This sequence encodes CASSLMRQGGETQYF.

This clonotype was detected only a few times. This rearrangement joins TRBV10-3 to TRBJ1-2, with D perhaps TRBD1 (5 bases). Germline V gives CDR1 ENHRY, CDR2 SYGVKD. The CDR3 is 15 residues long. V was clipped by 2 bases and J by 8 bases, with 18 bases between them. For the CDR3, the DNA is TGTGCCATCAGTGAGGGGCTGAAGCGAAGGGACGGCTACACCTTC. Translation gives CAISEGLKRRDGYTF.

This chain links TRBV4-3 with TRBJ2-7, with D possibly being TRBD2 (6 bases). The germline CDR1 and CDR2 sequences are LGHNA and YSLEER. V was cut by 4 bases and J by 3 bases, with 16 bases left in between. CDR3 length equals 15 residues. The CDR3 sequence is CASSRPSTGDYEQYV. The CDR3 bases are TGCGCCAGCAGCCGACCCTCAACGGGGGACTACGAGCAGTACGTC.

The chain employs TRBV15 and TRBJ1-5; D is perhaps TRBD1 (5 bases). CDR3 length: 14 residues. Germline CDR1 reads LNHNV; CDR2 reads YYDKDF (reference sequence). Trimming stripped 4 bases from V and 8 bases from J, with 15 bases between. This chain's CDR3 is CATSIDPGNKPQHF. The CDR3 DNA reads TGTGCCACCAGCATAGACCCAGGGAATAAGCCCCAGCATTTT.

This clonotype was counted a few times. This sequence joins TRBV4-1 and TRBJ1-5; a possible D gene is TRBD1 (5 bases). The CDR3 is 17 residues long. Trimming pared 3 bases from V and 2 bases from J, leaving 17 bases between. Germline values: CDR1 MGHRA, CDR2 YSYEKL. CDR3 coding DNA: TGCGCCAGCAGCCAGGAGGGGTCTGCCTGGGGCAATCAGCCCCAGCATTTT. It is translated as CASSQEGSAWGNQPQHF.

In this sample, this clonotype turned up a few times. V usage is TRBV7-2 and J usage is TRBJ2-5; a weak D match, TRBD2 (5 bases). Per the germline V gene, CDR1 is SGHTA and CDR2 is FQGNSA. The CDR3 spans 15 residues. V lost 6 bases and J lost 5, with 19 bases in between. The CDR3, as DNA: TGTGCCAGCAGTACATATCGAGGGTTAGGGGAGACCCAGTACTTC. Amino acid sequence: CASSTYRGLGETQYF.

V gene TRBV12-5 combines with J gene TRBJ2-3; 7 nucleotides align to TRBD2. Germline lookup yields CDR1 LGHNT and CDR2 FRNRAP. V lost 6 bases to trimming and J lost 7 bases; unmatched junction nucleotides: 7. CDR3 length equals 13 residues. The CDR3 here is CASGPTGGNTQYF. The CDR3 nucleotides read TGTGCTAGTGGCCCAACGGGGGGAAATACGCAGTATTTT. The full variable domain, completed using reference TRBV12-5 and TRBJ2-3, is DARVTQTPRHKVTEMGQEVTMRCQPILGHNTVFWYRQTMMQGLELLAYFRNRAPLDDSGMPKDRFSAEMPDATLATLKIQPSEPRDSAVYFCASGPTGGNTQYFGPGTRLTVL.